Each of the 22 T cell receptor beta chains below was sequenced from the same sample in a study of blood T cell repertoires in COVID-19. Assay used: immunoSEQ multiplex PCR; TCRdb lists only in-frame clones, some missing. The sample carries around 80,000 clones, about 82% recorded once. The sequenced material came from peripheral blood. All receptors come from a man aged 45 to 65 with COVID-19, enrolled during active disease.

The V call is TRBV10-2, the J call TRBJ1-6; no firm D call. CDR1 WSHSY and CDR2 SAAADI come from the germline V gene. V gave up 5 bases and J gave up 9 bases, with 17 bases separating them. The CDR3 contains 15 residues. The CDR3 loop is CASSYQSLSSSPLHF. The DNA for the CDR3 is TGCGCCAGCAGTTATCAATCCTTATCGAGTTCACCCCTCCACTTT.

V usage is TRBV4-2 and J usage is TRBJ2-2; 10 bases agree with TRBD2. Germline lookup yields CDR1 LGHNA and CDR2 YNFKEQ. J was trimmed by 7 bases and V by 5 bases; bases with no gene match: 7. The CDR3 length is 15 residues. The DNA of the CDR3 is TGTGCCAGCAGCTGGACTAGCGGTGGTAACGGGGAGCTGTTTTTT. It is translated as CASSWTSGGNGELFF.

The chain is built from TRBV7-9 and TRBJ2-3, with D unclear. Trimming cost V 1 base and J 2 bases, with 10 bases left between them. Germline V gene sequence: CDR1 SEHNR, CDR2 FQNEAQ (reference sequence). CDR3 length: 15 amino acids. CDR3 sequence reads: CASSLGQIITDTQYF. The CDR3 DNA sequence: TGTGCCAGCAGCTTAGGGCAAATAATCACAGATACGCAGTATTTT.

The chain carries TRBV27 and TRBJ2-5; D possibly corresponds to TRBD1 (6 bases). Trimming stripped 0 bases from V and 4 bases from J, with 12 bases between. CDR1 and CDR2 (germline): MNHEY, SMNVEV (reference sequence). This CDR3 has 15 amino acids. The CDR3 sequence is CASSLSVRGRETQYF. DNA for the CDR3: TGTGCCAGCAGTTTATCGGTCAGGGGTCGAGAGACCCAGTACTTC.

The rearrangement links TRBV5-1 to TRBJ1-5, with no clear D. The germline V gene encodes CDR1 SGHRS and CDR2 YFSETQ. The CDR3 loop spans 13 amino acids. Trimming cost V 4 bases and J 0 bases, with 5 bases left between them. The CDR3, as DNA: TGCGCCAGCAGCCCCATTAGCAATCAGCCCCAGCATTTT. Amino acid sequence: CASSPISNQPQHF.

The V gene is TRBV7-6, the J gene TRBJ2-7; 12 bases are a match to TRBD2. This CDR3 is 15 amino acids long. From germline, CDR1 is SGHVS and CDR2 FNYEAQ. Germline trimming cut 3 bases from V and 3 bases from J; bases unmatched to any gene: 3. This CDR3 is CASSFGLAGYYEQYF. CDR3 DNA sequence: TGTGCCAGCAGCTTCGGACTAGCGGGATACTACGAGCAGTACTTC.

This clone has at least ten counts. V gene TRBV19 combines with J gene TRBJ1-1, with TRBD1 identical over 8 bases. The CDR3 sequence is 11 residues long. After removal of 6 bases from V and 6 bases from J, the junction contained 0 bases not matched to a gene. Germline CDR1 reads LNHDA; CDR2 reads SQIVND (reference sequence). The CDR3: CASSRGPEAFF. The DNA of the CDR3 is TGTGCCAGTAGCAGGGGGCCTGAAGCTTTCTTT. Full variable domain (outside the CDR3, taken from reference TRBV19 and TRBJ1-1): DGGITQSPKYLFRKEGQNVTLSCEQNLNHDAMYWYRQDPGQGLRLIYYSQIVNDFQKGDIAEGYSVSREKKESFPLTVTSAQKNPTAFYLCASSRGPEAFFGQGTRLTVV.

This chain links TRBV7-2 with TRBJ1-5; D may be TRBD1 (5 bases). Per germline, CDR1 SGHTA and CDR2 FQGNSA. The CDR3 is 17 residues long. V was cut by 4 bases and J by 6 bases, with 22 bases left in between. As DNA, the CDR3 is TGTGCCAGCAGCTCTCCACTTGGGACCCGGGGAGGTCAGCCCCAGCATTTT. This gives the protein CASSSPLGTRGGQPQHF.

DNA for the CDR3: TGTGCCAGCAGTCTCCGGGACACCATCAATCAGCCCCAGCATTTT. This sequence encodes CASSLRDTINQPQHF. The genes are TRBV2 and TRBJ1-5; weak D call: TRBD1 (6 bases). Germline V gene sequence: CDR1 SNHLY, CDR2 FYNNEI. Trimming shortened V by 5 bases and J by 3 bases, and 14 bases separated the two germline ends. The CDR3 totals 15 residues.

As DNA, the CDR3 is TGTGCCAGCAGAACAGGGTTTCCCAATTCACCCCTCCACTTT. Translated: CASRTGFPNSPLHF. The chain links TRBV27 to TRBJ1-6; TRBD1 is a possible D gene (6 bases). Germline V gene data show CDR1 as MNHEY and CDR2 as SMNVEV (reference sequence). Trimming left V 6 bases short and J 7 bases short, with 13 bases between. This CDR3 region has 14 residues.

This clone was recorded a few times. At one boundary the junction diverges from the germline segment, which might be a read error. The chain recombines TRBV18 with TRBJ2-7; maybe TRBD1 (6 bases). CDR1 and CDR2 (germline): KGHSH, LQKENI. The CDR3 totals 16 residues. The CDR3 DNA is TGTGCCAGCTCACCCAATAGGGACACCACATACGCACGTGTAAACTTC. As protein: CASSPNRDTTYARVNF.

This sequence joins TRBV19 and TRBJ2-7; unclear D gene. Trimming left V 3 bases short and J 1 base short, with 13 bases between. Per the germline V gene, CDR1 is LNHDA and CDR2 is SQIVND (reference sequence). This CDR3 spans 15 amino acids. In nucleotides, the CDR3 is TGTGCCAGTAGTATCGATTTTCACAGTTCCTACGAGCAGTACTTC. It specifies CASSIDFHSSYEQYF.

The chain carries TRBV3-1 (or the pseudogene TRBV3-2) and TRBJ1-2, with D uncertain. Trimming removed 3 bases at V and 4 bases at J, with 18 bases between. Germline CDR1 and CDR2: LGHDT and YNNKEL (reference sequence). The CDR3 is 16 residues long. CDR3: CASSHLTGVLGYGYTF. CDR3 in DNA: TGTGCCAGCAGCCATCTGACTGGTGTCTTGGGCTATGGCTACACCTTC.

This clone has only a few counts. The rearrangement joins TRBV6-1 to TRBJ1-2; no firm D call. CDR1 is MNHNS and CDR2 is SASEGT in the germline V gene. The CDR3 is 13 amino acids. Trimming removed 1 base at V and 8 bases at J, with 11 bases between. In nucleotides, the CDR3 is TGTGCCAGCAGTGAAGTTGGAACGAGGGGCTACACCTTC. Translating it yields CASSEVGTRGYTF.

The rearrangement joins TRBV20-1 to TRBJ2-7; 12 bases map to TRBD2. The ends lost 3 bases at V and 8 bases at J; junction bases unmatched: 5. CDR3 length: 13 amino acids. Germline CDR1 and CDR2: DFQATT and SNEGSKA (reference sequence). In nucleotides, the CDR3 is TGCAGTGCTAGTGTGACTAGCGGGGGAAAGCAGTACTTC. This translates into CSASVTSGGKQYF.

This chain links TRBV28 with TRBJ2-5; D perhaps matches TRBD2 (7 bases). CDR1 and CDR2 (germline): MDHEN, SYDVKM. Trimming removed 7 bases from V and 5 bases from J, with 17 bases in between. This CDR3 spans 14 amino acids. In DNA, the CDR3 is TGTGCCAGCATCACGGGGGGCGCCGTGGAGACCCAGTACTTC. Translating gives CASITGGAVETQYF.

V gene TRBV21-1 combines with J gene TRBJ2-1; the table's D call, TRBD2, has no DNA check behind it. TRBV21-1 is a documented pseudogene. CDR3 length: 15 residues. The CDR3 protein is CASSKGLAGNNEQFF. The CDR3 region has the DNA TGTGCCAGCAGCAAGGGCCTAGCGGGAAACAATGAGCAGTTCTTC.

CDR3 sequence reads: CASSQGQGNNQPQHF. Here the CDR3 DNA reads TGCGCCAGCAGCCAGGGACAGGGGAACAATCAGCCCCAGCATTTT. The chain recombines TRBV4-1 with TRBJ1-5; TRBD1 agrees at 10 bases. The CDR3 extends over 15 amino acids. Looked up from germline, CDR1 is MGHRA and CDR2 is YSYEKL. Trimming took 3 bases from V and 3 from J; bases not matched to a gene: 2.

V usage is TRBV5-1 and J usage is TRBJ1-1, with D maybe TRBD1 (5 bases). Trimming removed 3 bases at V and 1 base at J, with 10 bases between. The CDR3 loop spans 14 amino acids. From germline, CDR1 is SGHRS and CDR2 YFSETQ. The CDR3 spells CASSSSGGNTEAFF. CDR3 DNA sequence: TGCGCCAGCAGCTCTTCGGGGGGGAACACTGAAGCTTTCTTT. Drawing the rest from reference TRBV5-1 and TRBJ1-1, the complete variable domain is KAGVTQTPRYLIKTRGQQVTLSCSPISGHRSVSWYQQTPGQGLQFLFEYFSETQRNKGNFPGRFSGRQFSNSRSEMNVSTLELGDSALYLCASSSSGGNTEAFFGQGTRLTVV.

This CDR3 reads CASRDSWGLNYGYTF. As DNA, the CDR3 is TGTGCCAGCAGAGACTCATGGGGCCTAAACTATGGCTACACCTTC. The J gene is TRBJ1-2, the V gene TRBV6-5, with D maybe TRBD1 (5 bases). The V gene's germline CDR1 is MNHEY and CDR2 SVGAGI. The V end lost 6 bases, the J end lost 2 bases, and 16 bases lay between the germline ends. The CDR3 loop spans 15 amino acids.

J is TRBJ1-3 and V is TRBV24-1, with TRBD1 matching over 7 bases. The CDR3 sequence is 15 residues long. The germline V gene encodes CDR1 KGHDR and CDR2 SFDVKD. The J segment lost 2 bases and the V segment lost 7 bases, leaving 7 bases of the junction unmatched. This CDR3 is CATSGTGDPGNTIYF. CDR3 bases: TGTGCCACCAGCGGAACAGGGGACCCTGGAAACACCATATATTTT.

This clone was seen only a few times. The chain employs TRBV5-4 and TRBJ1-5; 7 positions match TRBD1. V shed 4 bases and J 2 bases; nucleotides not matched to a gene: 3. Looked up from germline, CDR1 is SGHNT and CDR2 is YYREEE (reference sequence). This CDR3 spans 14 amino acids. CDR3 DNA: TGTGCCAGCAGCGAAGGGACAGGCAATCAGCCCCAGCATTTT. Amino acids: CASSEGTGNQPQHF.